Listed below are T cell receptor beta chains from one sample, sequenced in a study of molecular identifiers for immune sequencing clone quantification. TCRdb re-derived calls from the PCR reads in MiXCR, one entry per CDR3 protein. Found here are some 590,000 distinct CDR3 sequences, 25% of them singletons; the top ten hold 0.6% to 0.9%. The sequenced sample consisted of naive CD8+ T cells from blood, with Jurkat cell RNA spiked in. These receptors all stem from a human donor in good health. Some libraries in this study had Jurkat cell RNA spiked in. Both conserved end residues are part of each CDR3. D genes are given only for firm matches. Size is stated for part of the rows, as once, few or many counts, or as a class when the clone is expanded.

clone_size,v_call,cdr3_length,d_call,j_call,cdr3_nt,cdr3_aa
once,TRBV6-2/TRBV6-3,16,TRBD2,TRBJ2-1,TGTGCCAGCAGTTACTCGATAGCGGGAGCCTACAATGAGCAGTTCTTC,CASSYSIAGAYNEQFF
-,TRBV7-2,16,TRBD2,TRBJ2-7,TGTGCCAGCAGATCCGAGCCCATGGCGGGGGGCTACGAGCAGTACTTC,CASRSEPMAGGYEQYF
many,TRBV7-9,10,-,TRBJ2-3,TGTGCCAGCAGTACAGATACGCAGTATTTT,CASSTDTQYF
-,TRBV24-1,13,-,TRBJ2-2,TGTGCCTCGCTGAGTCAGTTGACCGGGGAGCTGTTTTTT,CASLSQLTGELFF
many,TRBV7-9,16,TRBD1,TRBJ1-1,TGTGCCAGCAGCTTAGGAAGGGGACAGGGGCTCGGTGAAGCTTTCTTT,CASSLGRGQGLGEAFF
few,TRBV2,17,TRBD1,TRBJ2-2,TGTGCCAGCAAAGAGATAGGGACAGGGCACGACACCGGGGAGCTGTTTTTT,CASKEIGTGHDTGELFF
-,TRBV6-5,14,-,TRBJ1-2,TGTGCCAGCAGTACACAGGGTCTCAACTATGGCTACACCTTC,CASSTQGLNYGYTF
many,TRBV12-3/TRBV12-4,14,-,TRBJ1-5,TGTGCCAGCAGTCGCGCCAGCGGCAATCAGCCCCAGCATTTT,CASSRASGNQPQHF
-,TRBV11-3,16,-,TRBJ2-6,TGTGCCAGCAGCTTCCGGGGGAACTCTGGGGCCAACGTCCTGACTTTC,CASSFRGNSGANVLTF
many,TRBV15,12,-,TRBJ1-1,TGTGCCACCAGCAGAGTGGGCGAGGAAGCTTTCTTT,CATSRVGEEAFF
-,TRBV15,16,-,TRBJ1-1,TGTGCCACCAGCCGACTTTATGTGGGGAGGAACACTGAAGCTTTCTTT,CATSRLYVGRNTEAFF
once,TRBV20-1,16,-,TRBJ1-5,TGCAGTGCTGGGTCAACCGGGGCGTGGGGCACAGATACGCAGCATTTT,CSAGSTGAWGTDTQHF
few,TRBV6-2/TRBV6-3,11,-,TRBJ2-1,TGTGCCAGCAGTTACTTTGATGAGCAGTTCTTC,CASSYFDEQFF
few,TRBV6-6,14,-,TRBJ2-5,TGTGCCAGCAGTTACTCGAAGGGTTCGGAGACCCAGTACTTC,CASSYSKGSETQYF
few,TRBV12-3/TRBV12-4,14,TRBD2,TRBJ2-5,TGTGCCAGCAGGGCCCTCGGGGGGGGAGAGACCCAGTACTTC,CASRALGGGETQYF
few,TRBV6-1,15,-,TRBJ1-5,TGTGCCGTCCGGGCAGTACCAAATAGCAATCAGCCCCAGCATTTT,CAVRAVPNSNQPQHF
many,TRBV5-1,16,TRBD1,TRBJ2-7,TGCGCCAGCAGCGCCTATCCGGGACAGCTCACCTACGAGCAGTACTTC,CASSAYPGQLTYEQYF
few,TRBV27,15,TRBD2,TRBJ2-7,TGTGCCAGCAGTTTGACTAGCGGGAGCCTCTACGAGCAGTACTTC,CASSLTSGSLYEQYF
-,TRBV7-9,17,TRBD2,TRBJ2-7,TGTGCCAGCAGCATGGGACTAGCGGGGACTCACTCCTACGAGCAGTACTTC,CASSMGLAGTHSYEQYF
-,TRBV30,15,-,TRBJ1-5,TGTGCCTGGAGCGATTCGAGGTTGGGCAATCAGCCCCAGCATTTT,CAWSDSRLGNQPQHF
many,TRBV6-5,15,TRBD2,TRBJ2-7,TGTGCCAGCAGTTATAGGACTAGCGGGAGATACGAGCAGTACTTC,CASSYRTSGRYEQYF
-,TRBV7-8,15,TRBD1,TRBJ1-3,TGTGCCAGCAGCTTAGGAGGGGGCTCTGGAAGCACCATATATTTT,CASSLGGGSGSTIYF
many,TRBV4-1,16,-,TRBJ2-7,TGCGCCAGCAGCCAAGATAGAGCGGGTTTAACCTACGAGCAGTACTTC,CASSQDRAGLTYEQYF
-,TRBV5-6,16,-,TRBJ1-3,TGTGCCAGCAGCTTGATGAGGCCCCCCTTTGGAAACACCATATATTTT,CASSLMRPPFGNTIYF
many,TRBV4-3,17,TRBD1,TRBJ1-3,TGCGCCAGCAGCCTGGGACAGGTGGCCCTCTCTGGAAACACCATATATTTT,CASSLGQVALSGNTIYF
many,TRBV24-1,16,-,TRBJ2-3,TGTGCCACCAGTGACCAGGACGGTTCTAGCACAGATACGCAGTATTTT,CATSDQDGSSTDTQYF
few,TRBV6-6,14,-,TRBJ1-5,TGTGCCAGCAGTTACTCGAGTGGAGTTCAGCCCCAGCATTTT,CASSYSSGVQPQHF
-,TRBV13,16,-,TRBJ2-3,TGTGCCAGCAGCTCCACCTCAGACAGCCGCACAGATGCGCAGTATTTT,CASSSTSDSRTDAQYF